The present entry profiles one TCR beta chain with its context. Its antigen is not identified. Germline is not matched at one junction end, which may reflect a read error. Per germline, CDR1 SGHRS and CDR2 YFSETQ. This CDR3 spans 15 amino acids. This sample is part of a study of CD8+CD57+ T cells in acquired aplastic anemia. Across the study: Sorted CD4+ plus CD8+ cells gave DNA averaging about 3.2 ug.

The study profiled TCR beta VDJ and CDR3 using genomic DNA as template. From the reads, TCRdb called clonotypes with MiXCR, one entry per CDR3 protein. Of some 200,000 distinct CDR3 sequences in the sample, over 60% were seen once. Study observations and caveats: Patient and control CD8+ Simpson's diversity was not significantly different.

Source material: sorted CD4+, CD8+, or CD8+CD57+ T cells (not recorded which) from PBMCs. The source of this sequence is a human donor in good health. This rearrangement joins TRBV5-1 to TRBJ2-2; tentatively, D is TRBD1 or TRBD2 (5 bases each). The CDR3 region has the DNA TGTGCCAGCGGAGCACAGACAGACGGGTATGGGGAGCTGTTTTTT. Translated, it gives CASGAQTDGYGELFF.